This T cell receptor (beta chain) was captured by sequencing in a study of T cells in Graves' hyperthyroidism and ophthalmopathy (dated by TCRdb to the late 2010s). Background on the whole study: Peripheral blood samples were taken at the time of initial diagnosis, prior to any treatment. To identify TCR V-J signatures that set the groups apart, the researchers used a discovery cohort of 90 to 100 patients, made up of 43 with Graves' ophthalmopathy and some 56 with stable Graves' hyperthyroidism. Prospective prediction of ophthalmopathy was tested in an independent validation cohort consisting of about 19 hyperthyroidism patients and around 17 patients who later progressed to ophthalmopathy. The 100 or so discovery patients were divided at random into training and test sets in a 7:3 ratio. The study also compared thyroid tissue and blood T-cell repertoires from roughly 6 Graves' hyperthyroidism patients. Once sampling was done, hyperthyroidism patients were given methimazole at a starting dose of 30 mg daily, whereas ophthalmopathy patients were given high-dose intravenous methylprednisolone. The paper reports TCR Vbeta CDR3 sequencing of over 120 peripheral blood samples: 43 ophthalmopathy, fewer than 80 hyperthyroidism and around 17 progressor patients.

Compared with germline, V lacks 0 bases and J lacks 3 bases; bases without a gene match: 6. Per the germline V gene (reference sequence), DFQATT is the CDR1 and SNEGSKA is the CDR2. The CDR3, cysteine through phenylalanine, is 15 amino acids long. The DNA shown is the 45-base CDR3, in frame from base 1. The study at large found these results: Most expanded thyroid clonotypes (frequency above 0.001) were also detected in blood, suggesting blood repertoires may reflect thyroid immune responses. A model built on a 13 V-J signature distinguished ophthalmopathy from stable hyperthyroidism, reaching roughly 88% sensitivity and around 81% specificity in cross-validation and 80%/75% in testing. In validation, the model predicted progression to ophthalmopathy with over 60% sensitivity and less than 75% specificity, a median of 6.5 months before onset. No statistical method was used to set the sample size in advance, and investigators knew the group allocation.

The TCR beta CDR3 regions were amplified from RNA transcripts. For the first round of RT-PCR on the TCR CDR3, the HTBI primer set was used together with the Qiagen OneStep RT-PCR kit. The libraries were constructed in a second round of multiplex PCR and then size-selected and purified. The libraries were sequenced on an Illumina HiSeq2000 using paired-end 100 bp reads. The original methods were these. SOAPnuke was used to process the raw data, throwing out any read that contained adapters or uncalled bases, had a mean Phred below 15, or lacked an exact constant-primer or identifier match. COPE v1.2.5 was used to merge the high-quality paired reads, and each unique nucleotide sequence was defined as a clonotype. MiTCR v1.1 was used to align the clonotypes against IMGT TRBV, TRBD and TRBJ reference segments. Analysis was restricted to V-J combinations with a frequency above 0.0001, which covered about 99% of repertoires. The TCS score was defined as F50 (clonal expansion) divided by E x V (chaos), with BLOSUM62-based TCRdist calculated between CDR3 peptides within each V-J. Welch's t-statistics and random forest reduced roughly 530 V-J features to 10 to 15, which were used in a naive Bayes classifier (R e1071). The raw public reads went through TCRdb reprocessing: fastp at Q25, MiXCR clone calling, in-frame beta chains kept. Rows are unified per CDR3 protein, each entry keeping the most common DNA and genes. V and J calls and clone size were set by TCRdb, not the authors. The sample table holds 150,000 to 200,000 distinct CDR3 sequences, of which approximately 15% were seen once. The ten biggest clones cover under 35% of the sample.

A patient counted as having stable Graves' hyperthyroidism if no progression to ophthalmopathy occurred over 18 months of follow-up. Hyperthyroidism patients were newly diagnosed, with disease duration under 2 months, and aged 18 to 65 years. Patients with uncontrolled infections, other autoimmune diseases, pregnancy or lactation were excluded. Diagnoses relied on clinical symptoms, serum thyroxine and TRAb, thyroid ultrasound and orbital computed tomography. PBMCs were isolated from about 9 ml of fresh peripheral blood by Ficoll-Paque density gradient centrifugation. Total RNA was extracted with Trizol reagent, and quality was checked on an Agilent 2100 Bioanalyzer. This clonotype has a count of ten or more. The clone's antigen remains unknown. The record has no base qualities; no much larger clone is one base away.

The sequence was obtained from a woman in her forties or fifties with Graves' hyperthyroidism. The chain is made from TRBV20-1 and TRBJ2-7; 9 junctional bases match TRBD2. The sequenced sample consisted of blood. The DNA sequence follows: TGCAGTGCTAGAGATCTGGCTAGCGGGGTCTACGAGCAGTACTTC. This is translated as CSARDLASGVYEQYF.